The 8 T cell receptor beta chains given below trace back to one sample, sequenced in a study of Graves' ophthalmopathy and Graves' hyperthyroidism (dated 2018 in TCRdb). Reads for this sample came from an Illumina HiSeq 2000. For repertoire sequencing, the TCR beta CDR3 regions were amplified from RNA transcripts. The first round of RT-PCR was done with HTBI primers and the Qiagen OneStep RT-PCR kit, and was followed by a second round of multiplex PCR, then size selection and purification. TCRdb ran its own pipeline on the public reads, namely fastp trimming at Q25 and MiXCR clone calling, and kept in-frame beta chains. One record per CDR3 amino acid sequence lists the most common genes and DNA. The sample profile shows fewer than 650,000 distinct CDR3 sequences; about 20% of them were found once. Approximately 7% of the sample rests with the top ten. Sequenced material: peripheral blood. The receptors originated from a woman under 30 with stable Graves' hyperthyroidism. Some clones in this sample may be carry-over from other donors' samples. Donor details come from another sample of the same person, matched by shared clones.

The V and J genes are TRBV6-1 and TRBJ2-7; TRBD1 aligns across 9 bases. This CDR3 contains 16 residues. CDR1 is MNHNS, CDR2 SASEGT, per germline. V lost 0 bases and J lost 4; bases outside the gene matches: 7. DNA for the CDR3: TGTGCCAGCAGTGAAGCAGGGGACAGGGTTCCGTACGAGCAGTACTTC. Its translation is CASSEAGDRVPYEQYF.

This clonotype was picked up many times. The chain employs TRBV12-3 or TRBV12-4 and TRBJ1-5, with 8 bases aligning to TRBD1. The CDR3 has 15 amino acids. V was pared by 5 bases and J by 3 bases, with 6 bases of the junction left unmatched. CDR3 amino acids: CASSPWTGSNQPQHF. CDR3 sequence (DNA): TGTGCCAGCAGTCCTTGGACAGGGTCCAATCAGCCCCAGCATTTT.

This clonotype was seen repeatedly, ten times or more. CDR3 loop: CASNEQGNTEAFF. In DNA, the CDR3 is TGTGCCAGCAACGAACAGGGAAACACTGAAGCTTTCTTT. The rearrangement links TRBV9 to TRBJ1-1, with TRBD1 as a possible D gene (6 bases). CDR3 length: 13 amino acids. Germline lookup yields CDR1 SGDLS and CDR2 YYNGEE. The germline V and J ends were trimmed by 6 bases and 2 bases, with 11 bases remaining between them. The whole variable domain, filled in from reference TRBV9 and TRBJ1-1, reads DSGVTQTPKHLITATGQRVTLRCSPRSGDLSVYWYQQSLDQGLQFLIQYYNGEERAKGNILERFSAQQFPDLHSELNLSSLELGDSALYFCASNEQGNTEAFFGQGTRLTVV.

This clonotype has only a few counts. The rearrangement joins TRBV11-2 to TRBJ2-5, with D possibly matching TRBD2 (6 bases). The V gene lost 1 base and the J gene lost 5 bases, with 20 bases spanning the gap. The CDR3 consists of 17 residues. Germline V lookup: CDR1 SGHAT, CDR2 FQNNGV. The CDR3 is CASSLVLAGSPWETQYF. CDR3 DNA sequence: TGTGCCAGCAGCTTAGTTCTGGCGGGATCCCCGTGGGAGACCCAGTACTTC.

This clonotype occurred a few times. This CDR3 reads CASSDPGLGEETQYF. The CDR3 region has the DNA TGTGCCAGCAGTGATCCGGGACTAGGGGAAGAGACCCAGTACTTC. The rearrangement joins TRBV12-3 or TRBV12-4 to TRBJ2-5; 8 nucleotides line up with TRBD2. V lost 5 bases and J lost 3; bases outside the gene matches: 8. CDR3 size: 15 residues.

This clonotype was picked up a small number of times. The chain carries TRBV6-1 and TRBJ1-1; 7 nucleotides match TRBD1. Germline-derived CDR1 and CDR2 are MNHNS and SASEGT. The CDR3 runs 14 residues. The V gene end was trimmed by 3 bases and the J gene end by 3 bases; junction bases not matched to a gene: 4. The CDR3 sequence: CASSDFGQDTEAFF. CDR3 bases: TGTGCCAGCAGTGACTTCGGACAGGACACTGAAGCTTTCTTT.

This clonotype was seen only a few times. The chain carries TRBV11-2 and TRBJ2-7, with TRBD2 matching 11 bases. There are 16 residues in the CDR3. Germline V lookup: CDR1 SGHAT, CDR2 FQNNGV. The junction had 12 bases not matched to a gene; V was cut back by 5 bases and J by 6 bases. CDR3 nucleotides: TGTGCCAGCAGCCCCCGGGGTAGCGGGGGGGCGGTCGAGCAGTACTTC. Protein sequence: CASSPRGSGGAVEQYF.

This clonotype was found many times. The V gene is TRBV20-1, the J gene TRBJ1-1, with D unresolved. Trimming took 7 bases from V and 4 from J, leaving 13 bases between them. The CDR3 contains 12 residues. The V gene's germline CDR1 is DFQATT and CDR2 SNEGSKA (reference sequence). This CDR3 is CSVPPRGTEAFF. Written as DNA, the CDR3 is TGCAGTGTTCCCCCGCGGGGCACTGAAGCTTTCTTT.